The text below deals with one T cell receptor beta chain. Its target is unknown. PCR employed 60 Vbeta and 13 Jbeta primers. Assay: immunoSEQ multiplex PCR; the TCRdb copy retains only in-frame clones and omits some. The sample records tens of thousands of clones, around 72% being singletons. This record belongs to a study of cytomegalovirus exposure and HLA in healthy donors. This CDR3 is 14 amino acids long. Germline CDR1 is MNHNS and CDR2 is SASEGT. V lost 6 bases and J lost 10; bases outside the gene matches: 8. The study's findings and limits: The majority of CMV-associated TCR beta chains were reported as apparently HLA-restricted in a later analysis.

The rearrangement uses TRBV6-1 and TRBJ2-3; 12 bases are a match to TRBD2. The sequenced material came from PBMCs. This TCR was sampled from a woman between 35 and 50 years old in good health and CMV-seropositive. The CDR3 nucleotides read TGTGCCAGCAGGCTAGCGGGGGGGCCGGGCGCGCAGTATTTT. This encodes CASRLAGGPGAQYF.